This T cell receptor beta chain was identified in a study of relationships among human T cell subsets. Study outcomes and limitations: Regulatory and Th2 subsets had few clones over 100 reads, unlike CD8+ cytotoxic cells. Across seven subsets, gene usage, CDR3 length and N-additions did not differ significantly.

The T cell receptor alpha and beta CDR3 regions were amplified from mRNA by semiquantitative ARM-PCR. In ARM-PCR, communal superprimers followed tagged nested gene-specific primers for exponential amplification. TCRdb recomputed calls from the multiplex PCR reads with MiXCR, one row per CDR3 protein. The sample holds 2,800 or so distinct CDR3 sequences, almost 85% seen once. The CDR3 sequence is 16 residues long. V gave up 0 bases and J gave up 1 base, with 10 bases separating them. Germline V gene sequence: CDR1 LGHNA, CDR2 YSLEER. This clonotype has more than one count but fewer than ten. Its matching antigen is unknown.

The specimen sequenced was total T cells sorted from blood. This rearrangement joins TRBV4-3 to TRBJ1-5; D uncertain. This TCR derives from a man in his forties in good health. The CDR3 loop is CASSQDIGESNQPQHF. The CDR3 DNA follows: TGCGCCAGCAGCCAAGATATTGGAGAAAGCAATCAGCCCCAGCATTTT.